Included here is one T cell receptor beta chain sequence, with context. Its target is unknown. The sample comes from a study of T cell responses to AZD1222 COVID-19 vaccine. Study-level findings and limits: Unmutated variant regions reportedly attract nearly half of all spike-specific TCRs. Recipients of AZD1222 seropositive at baseline numbered only 6 or 7.

The CDR3 sequence is 15 residues long. V lost 6 bases to trimming and J lost 2 bases, with 14 bases between them. The germline CDR1 and CDR2 sequences are MDHEN and SYDVKM. Method: immunoSEQ multiplex PCR; TCRdb's copy keeps in-frame clones and lacks some. The table shows more than 110,000 clones, with about 90% occurring only once. The source of this sequence is an adult in good health. The sample here was peripheral blood, taken on day 0 of AZD1222 vaccination. This chain joins TRBV28 and TRBJ1-5; possible D gene TRBD1, 5 bases. The CDR3 nucleotides are TGTGCCAGCAGACGGACAAACCTGGGCAATCAGCCCCAGCATTTT. Amino acid sequence: CASRRTNLGNQPQHF.